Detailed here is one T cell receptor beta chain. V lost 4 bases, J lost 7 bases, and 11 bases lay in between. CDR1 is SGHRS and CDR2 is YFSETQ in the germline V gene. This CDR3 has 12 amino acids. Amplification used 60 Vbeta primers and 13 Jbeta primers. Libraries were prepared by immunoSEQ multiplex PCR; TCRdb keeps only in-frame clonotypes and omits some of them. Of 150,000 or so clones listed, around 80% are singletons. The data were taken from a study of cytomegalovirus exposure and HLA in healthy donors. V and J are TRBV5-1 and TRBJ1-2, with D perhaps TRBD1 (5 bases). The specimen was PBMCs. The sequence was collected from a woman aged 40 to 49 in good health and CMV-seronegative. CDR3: CASSAEGFGYTF. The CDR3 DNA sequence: TGCGCCAGCAGCGCGGAGGGGTTTGGCTACACCTTC.